This T cell receptor (beta chain) stems from a study of T-cell memory formation after mild COVID-19 (dated by TCRdb to the early 2020s). The study in broad terms: TCR sequence clusters from the two donors were found to be largely donor specific. In a couple of donors, T-cell clones that expanded and contracted after mild COVID-19 were tracked by sequencing TCRalpha and TCRbeta repertoires over time. The cohort was made up of two young adult volunteers, one female and one male, who were previously healthy. The full study reports these points: Only a couple of mild cases were covered in the study, and larger cohorts including severe cases with pre-infection samples were considered necessary. Balanced CD4/CD8 phenotypes were observed for clones contracting from day 15 to 85, whereas a bias towards CD4+ was observed for a second wave of clones expanding from day 15 to 37. The detection of some responding clones in pre-infection memory suggests that pre-existing cross-reactive memory T cells joined the SARS-CoV-2 response. Contracting CD4+ clones were found mainly in CM and EM memory subsets, while CD8+ clones were enriched in EMRA. The second-wave clones that peaked on day 37 were not confirmed to be SARS-CoV-2 specific.

Per the germline V gene, ENHRY is the CDR1 and SYGVKD is the CDR2. There are 13 amino acids in the CDR3, from cysteine to phenylalanine inclusive. The DNA shown is the 39-base CDR3, in frame from base 1. V is cut by 0 bases and J by 9 bases, and the space between the germline ends is 9 bases. The data were produced on an Illumina NovaSeq 6000. TCRalpha and TCRbeta cDNA libraries were constructed by 5'RACE with constant-segment primers, with sample barcodes and unique molecular identifiers being introduced. RNA was extracted from every sample with Trizol reagent. The libraries were amplified in two PCR steps, and the second step added a second sample barcode and Illumina TruSeq adapters. Libraries were sequenced on an Illumina NovaSeq with 2 x 150 bp paired-end reads. In the authors' own workflow: Reads were demultiplexed and collapsed into UMI-guided consensus sequences with migec v1.2.7. With mixcr v2.1.11, UMI consensuses were aligned to TRA and TRB V and J templates and assembled into clonotypes. Expanded or contracted clonotypes were those called significant by both edgeR and NoisET, with noise models trained on biological replicates. For edgeR calls, the cutoffs were a false discovery rate-adjusted p below 0.01 and a log2 fold-change threshold of 1. As an exploratory analysis of dynamics, max-normalized trajectories of the 1000 most abundant clonotypes were examined with PCA combined with hierarchical clustering. Separately sequenced CD4+ and CD8+ repertoires were used to assign a CD4 or CD8 phenotype to each responding clone. TCRdb reworked the public reads: Q25 trimming with fastp, MiXCR clone assembly, productive beta chains retained. CDR3 protein duplicates are merged, each entry listing the most common genes and DNA. TCRdb's processing, not the authors' own work, is the source of the V and J calls. The sample records some 120,000 distinct CDR3 sequences, roughly 6% of which are singletons. Around 2% of the sample is in the top ten clones.

PBMCs were isolated by Ficoll-Paque density gradient centrifugation. This clonotype showed up many times. Its target antigen remains unknown. Within one base of it there is no much larger clone, and no base qualities were kept. This TCR was recovered from an adult woman who had mild COVID-19 (a few samples of this study predate the infection). The sample titles of this study are shuffled in the database, so cell type and time point are left out; the donor was told from shared clones. The sequence links TRBV10-3 to TRBJ2-1; too little of a D gene remains to name it. The sequencing input was PBMCs or a T cell subset sorted from them (not recorded which). CDR3 sequence: CAISESLGGEQFF. The DNA sequence is as follows: TGTGCCATCAGTGAGTCTCTGGGCGGTGAGCAGTTCTTC.